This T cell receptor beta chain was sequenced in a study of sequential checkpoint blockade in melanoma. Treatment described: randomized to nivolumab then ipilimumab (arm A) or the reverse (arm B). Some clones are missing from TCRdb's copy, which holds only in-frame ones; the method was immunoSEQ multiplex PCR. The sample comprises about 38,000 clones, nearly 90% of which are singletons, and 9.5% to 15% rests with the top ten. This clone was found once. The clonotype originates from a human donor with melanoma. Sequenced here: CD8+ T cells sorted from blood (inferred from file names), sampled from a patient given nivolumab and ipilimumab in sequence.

The CDR3 sequence: CASEGMDGYTF. The CDR3, as DNA: TGTGCCAGCGAGGGAATGGATGGCTACACCTTC. The V and J genes are TRBV6-5 and TRBJ1-2; no definite D call. There are 11 residues in the CDR3. Trimming left V 8 bases short and J 6 bases short, with 10 bases between. CDR1 and CDR2 (germline): MNHEY, SVGAGI.